Listed below are T cell receptor beta chains from one sample, sequenced in a study of identical twins. One entry per CDR3 protein results from TCRdb running MiXCR on the 5' RACE reads. This table has 650,000 to 750,000 distinct CDR3 sequences, roughly 20% appearing once. The same data also contributed to another study, on T cells expressing NK-cell markers.

The sequencing sample was made of PBMCs. The receptors come from a woman aged 18-35 years in good health. Both conserved end residues are part of each CDR3. D genes are given only for firm matches. Clone sizes are given selectively: once, few, many, or a class where the clone is expanded.

>few|TRBV6-7|-|TRBJ2-7
TGTGCCAGCAAGATCGGCTACGAGCAGTACTTC
CASKIGYEQYF
>-|TRBV6-1|TRBD2|TRBJ2-3
TGTGCCAGCAGTCCCCTACCGGGACTAGCGGGGTCAGATACGCAGTATTTT
CASSPLPGLAGSDTQYF
>few|TRBV4-3|TRBD2|TRBJ2-3
TGCGCCAGCAGCCAAGACGGGGGCGGGACTAGCGGGACGGTTACGCAGTATTTT
CASSQDGGGTSGTVTQYF
>-|TRBV15|TRBD2|TRBJ2-3
TGTGCCACCAGCAGAGATAGGTCTAGCGGATTCACAGATACGCAGTATTTT
CATSRDRSSGFTDTQYF
>many|TRBV20-1|-|TRBJ1-6
TGCAGTGCTAGAGAGGCAAGTTATAATTCACCCCTCCACTTT
CSAREASYNSPLHF
>few|TRBV6-1|TRBD2|TRBJ2-1
TGTGCCAGCAGTACCTATAGCGGGAGGGACAATGAGCAGTTCTTC
CASSTYSGRDNEQFF
>few|TRBV18|-|TRBJ1-1
TGTGCCAGCTCACCACGTGAACAGAACACTGAAGCTTTCTTT
CASSPREQNTEAFF
>-|TRBV7-2|-|TRBJ2-7
TGTGCCAGCAGCCGCAGGGCCTCCTACGAGCAGTACTTC
CASSRRASYEQYF
>-|TRBV6-5|TRBD2|TRBJ2-7
TGTGCCAGCAGTTACTCTATACAGCGGGACGCGGAGCAGTACTTC
CASSYSIQRDAEQYF
>-|TRBV20-1|-|TRBJ2-7
TGCAGCGCTGGGGACGACAGAACCTACGAGCAGTACTTC
CSAGDDRTYEQYF
>few|TRBV4-1|-|TRBJ2-7
TGCGCCAGCAGCCAAGATCAGGACAGTTCCTACGAGCAGTACTTC
CASSQDQDSSYEQYF
>few|TRBV12-3/TRBV12-4|-|TRBJ2-1
TGTGCCAGCACTTTGCAAGCGGCCGGTGAGCAGTTCTTC
CASTLQAAGEQFF
>many|TRBV3-1|TRBD2|TRBJ2-1
TGTGCCAGCAGTCCCCTTTTTAGCGGGTGGTCCTACAATGAGCAGTTCTTC
CASSPLFSGWSYNEQFF
>-|TRBV20-1|-|TRBJ2-4
TGCAGTGCTAGAGGCTCGGGGAGCATTCAGTACTTC
CSARGSGSIQYF
>-|TRBV7-9|TRBD1|TRBJ1-2
TGTGCCAGCAGCTCGACAGGGATTAACTATGGCTACACCTTC
CASSSTGINYGYTF
>few|TRBV12-3/TRBV12-4|TRBD2|TRBJ2-1
TGTGCCAGCAGTTTCGGGGGGGAAATCCCCTACAATGAGCAGTTCTTC
CASSFGGEIPYNEQFF
>-|TRBV5-1|-|TRBJ1-1
TGCGCCAGCAGCTTGGAGGCGAGGGGCACTGAAGCTTTCTTT
CASSLEARGTEAFF
>-|TRBV12-3/TRBV12-4|-|TRBJ1-4
TGTGCCAGCAGTTCCGGGAGGGCTGAAAAACTGTTTTTT
CASSSGRAEKLFF
>-|TRBV19|TRBD2|TRBJ2-5
TGTGCCAGCCGGCCAAGACTAGCGAGCCCCCAAGAGACCCAGTACTTC
CASRPRLASPQETQYF
>few|TRBV6-5|-|TRBJ1-1
TGTGCCAGCAGTTACAGCCCGGGGGACACTGAAGCTTTCTTT
CASSYSPGDTEAFF
>many|TRBV10-3|TRBD2|TRBJ2-1
TGTGCCATCGCCCCGGGACTAGAATGGGAGCAGTTCTTC
CAIAPGLEWEQFF
>few|TRBV5-1|-|TRBJ1-4
TGCGCCAGCAGCTGGGACAATAATGAAAAACTGTTTTTT
CASSWDNNEKLFF
>few|TRBV5-1|TRBD2|TRBJ2-3
TGCGCCAGCAGCTTTTTCAGGAGAACCCCCGCGACTAGCGGGGTAGATACGCAGTATTTT
CASSFFRRTPATSGVDTQYF
>-|TRBV7-2|TRBD2|TRBJ2-7
TGTGCCAGCAGCTTCTTAGCGGGAGGACGATACGAGCAGTACTTC
CASSFLAGGRYEQYF
>-|TRBV11-3|-|TRBJ2-7
TGTGCCAGCAGCCTCAGGGACTTTCCGGCAGGCCACGAGCAGTACTTC
CASSLRDFPAGHEQYF
>few|TRBV25-1|TRBD1|TRBJ1-2
TGTGCCAGCCAGGGACAGGGGGTCGGTGGCTACACCTTC
CASQGQGVGGYTF
>few|TRBV7-9|TRBD2|TRBJ2-7
TGTGCCAGCAGCTCCGGGACTAGCGGGGATTACGAGCAGTACTTC
CASSSGTSGDYEQYF
>-|TRBV27|-|TRBJ2-5
TGTGCCAGCAAGACCGGAGAGACCCAGTACTTC
CASKTGETQYF